These 21 T cell receptor beta chains came from one sample sequenced in a study of T-cell reconstitution after alpha-beta-depleted transplantation in children. A library of TCRbeta sequences, prepared with unique molecular identifiers, was generated. Using its own MiXCR run on the PCR reads, TCRdb lists one record per CDR3 protein. Among almost 250,000 distinct CDR3 sequences listed, about 25% were seen once. Sequenced material: PBMCs, taken before TCRalphabeta/CD19-depleted stem cell transplant. The receptor source for this set is a girl aged 2 to 9 with Fanconi anemia, due to receive a stem cell transplant.

Ten or more counts support this clonotype. The chain joins TRBV6-5 to TRBJ2-1; TRBD1 is a possible D gene (5 bases). The ends were cut back, 2 bases at V and 0 bases at J, with 11 bases in the middle. Germline CDR1 reads MNHEY; CDR2 reads SVGAGI. There are 16 residues in the CDR3. The CDR3 region has the DNA TGTGCCAGCAGTTACGGGGCTACTACCTCCTACAATGAGCAGTTCTTC. This translates into CASSYGATTSYNEQFF.

The CDR3 DNA sequence: TGCGCCAGCAGCTTGGGGCAGGTCCAGGACTACGAGCAGTACTTC. Translating gives CASSLGQVQDYEQYF. V and J are TRBV5-1 and TRBJ2-7; D not certain. The germline gives CDR1 SGHRS, CDR2 YFSETQ. The CDR3 covers 15 residues. V lost 0 bases, J lost 3 bases, and 13 bases lay in between.

This clonotype has a handful of counts. The rearrangement uses TRBV11-2 and TRBJ2-3; 11 nucleotides align to TRBD2. The trim removed 2 bases at V and 4 bases at J, leaving 11 bases unmatched. The CDR3 is 18 residues long. From germline, CDR1 is SGHAT and CDR2 FQNNGV. For the CDR3, the DNA is TGTGCCAGCAGCTTAATAGCGGGGGGGCTTGGGGAAGCAGATACGCAGTATTTT. Amino acid sequence: CASSLIAGGLGEADTQYF.

This clonotype showed up many times. The chain uses TRBV12-3 or TRBV12-4 and TRBJ2-1, with D perhaps matching TRBD1 or TRBD2 (6 bases each). The ends were cut back, 7 bases at V and 3 bases at J, with 10 bases in the middle. The CDR3 contains 13 residues. The DNA of the CDR3 is TGTGCCAGCACTAAGGGGGGCTACAATGAGCAGTTCTTC. The encoded protein is CASTKGGYNEQFF.

This clonotype was counted many times. V is TRBV10-3 and J is TRBJ2-5; no reliable D call. The V gene's germline CDR1 is ENHRY and CDR2 SYGVKD. The CDR3 covers 13 residues. V was cut by 2 bases and J by 4 bases, with 8 bases left in between. The DNA for the CDR3 is TGTGCCATCAGTGAGGGTTTTGGAGAGACCCAGTACTTC. The encoded protein is CAISEGFGETQYF.

This clonotype has a count of ten or more. The gene calls are TRBV15 and TRBJ2-7; the match to TRBD1 covers 7 bases. V gave up 2 bases and J gave up 3 bases; unmatched junction bases: 7. CDR1 LNHNV and CDR2 YYDKDF come from the germline V gene (reference sequence). The CDR3 spans 15 residues. The CDR3: CATSRSGTANYEQYF. The CDR3 DNA is TGTGCCACCAGCAGATCCGGGACAGCAAACTACGAGCAGTACTTC.

In its sample, this clonotype was seen many times. The chain uses TRBV11-2 and TRBJ2-7; 8 bases fit TRBD1. The V gene end was trimmed by 1 base and the J gene end by 1 base; junction bases not matched to a gene: 18. This CDR3 comprises 20 residues. The germline V gene encodes CDR1 SGHAT and CDR2 FQNNGV. The CDR3 DNA follows: TGTGCCAGCAGCTTAGTTGGGTTGGGACAGGTGACTTCCACATCCTACGAGCAGTACTTC. This gives the protein CASSLVGLGQVTSTSYEQYF.

This clonotype was found a few times. The genes are TRBV11-2 and TRBJ2-1; D unclear. CDR1 and CDR2 from the germline V gene are SGHAT and FQNNGV. This CDR3 comprises 12 residues. V lost 5 bases and J 8 bases, leaving 10 bases between the germline ends. The CDR3 loop is CASSPSVHEQFF. For the CDR3, the DNA is TGTGCCAGCAGCCCTAGTGTGCATGAGCAGTTCTTC.

V is TRBV7-8 and J is TRBJ2-3; 8 nucleotides match TRBD1. The CDR3 is 16 residues long. Germline trimming cut 7 bases from V and 5 bases from J; bases unmatched to any gene: 14. Per the germline V gene, CDR1 is SGHVS and CDR2 is FQNEAQ. CDR3 sequence: CASTAGWAGGKDTQYF. CDR3 DNA sequence: TGTGCCAGCACCGCGGGGTGGGCAGGGGGCAAAGATACGCAGTATTTT.

This clonotype occurred a few times. V and J are TRBV12-3 or TRBV12-4 and TRBJ2-5, with D possibly being TRBD1 (5 bases). The CDR3 loop spans 15 amino acids. V lost 2 bases, J lost 4 bases, and 14 bases lay in between. DNA for the CDR3: TGTGCCAGCAGTTTAAATACAGGACCGGGAGAGACCCAGTACTTC. Amino acids: CASSLNTGPGETQYF.

There are many counts of this clonotype. The chain is built from TRBV28 and TRBJ2-7; D assignment may be TRBD1 or TRBD2 (5 bases each). V was clipped by 5 bases and J by 7 bases, with 15 bases between them. Germline V gives CDR1 MDHEN, CDR2 SYDVKM. CDR3 length: 13 amino acids. The CDR3 coding sequence is TGTGCCAGCAGTGTAGGGACGGCACTGGAGCAGTACTTC. Translating gives CASSVGTALEQYF.

This clonotype was counted many times. This chain uses TRBV7-6 with TRBJ1-5, with 8 nucleotides matching TRBD1. With 6 bases clipped from V and 7 bases from J, the junction kept 8 bases outside the gene matches. The CDR3 runs to 14 residues. Germline V gene data show CDR1 as SGHVS and CDR2 as FNYEAQ. The CDR3 bases are TGTGCCAGCAGTAAAGGACAGGGAGGGCAGCCCCAGCATTTT. This codes for CASSKGQGGQPQHF.

This clonotype was seen many times. The chain carries TRBV20-1 and TRBJ1-2; maybe TRBD1 (5 bases). V gave up 0 bases and J gave up 4 bases, with 15 bases separating them. The CDR3 covers 15 residues. Germline V gene sequence: CDR1 DFQATT, CDR2 SNEGSKA (reference sequence). CDR3 in amino acids: CSARDTGTLIYGYTF. As DNA, the CDR3 is TGCAGTGCTAGAGATACCGGGACCTTAATCTATGGCTACACCTTC.

The chain joins TRBV5-1 to TRBJ2-2; D ambiguous. CDR1 and CDR2 (germline): SGHRS, YFSETQ. Trimming removed 1 base from V and 3 bases from J, with 7 bases in between. The CDR3 length is 14 residues. This CDR3 is CASSLNEYTGELFF. DNA for the CDR3: TGCGCCAGCAGCTTGAATGAGTACACCGGGGAGCTGTTTTTT.

This clonotype showed up many times. V usage is TRBV20-1 and J usage is TRBJ2-2, with D perhaps being TRBD1 or TRBD2 (5 bases each). CDR3 length equals 12 residues. The germline gives CDR1 DFQATT, CDR2 SNEGSKA (reference sequence). V was clipped by 3 bases and J by 3 bases, with 5 bases between them. CDR3 residues: CSARGHTGELFF. CDR3 sequence (DNA): TGCAGTGCTAGGGGACACACCGGGGAGCTGTTTTTT.

In this sample, this clonotype turned up many times. The gene calls are TRBV7-2 and TRBJ2-3, with TRBD1 identical over 7 bases. J gave up 5 bases and V 4 bases, and 15 bases lay outside the gene matches. Germline CDR1 SGHTA, CDR2 FQGNSA. The CDR3 has 17 residues. In nucleotides, the CDR3 is TGTGCCAGCAGCTCTAAAACAGGGGTAGACTCCAAAGATACGCAGTATTTT. Its translation: CASSSKTGVDSKDTQYF. Variable domain in full (rest from reference TRBV7-2 and TRBJ2-3): GAGVSQSPSNKVTEKGKDVELRCDPISGHTALYWYRQSLGQGLEFLIYFQGNSAPDKSGLPSDRFSAERTGGSVSTLTIQRTQQEDSAVYLCASSSKTGVDSKDTQYFGPGTRLTVL.

This chain connects TRBV29-1 to TRBJ2-2, with TRBD2 identical over 10 bases. Germline V gene data show CDR1 as SQVTM and CDR2 as ANQGSEA. This CDR3 is built from 15 residues. Unmatched junction bases numbered 12, after V lost 7 bases and J lost 7 bases. The CDR3 loop reads CSATRTSGAGGELFF. In DNA, the CDR3 is TGCAGCGCCACCAGAACTAGCGGGGCTGGCGGGGAGCTGTTTTTT.

The rearrangement uses TRBV20-1 and TRBJ2-6; possibly TRBD1 or TRBD2 for D (5 bases each). V gave up 7 bases and J gave up 2 bases, with 12 bases separating them. The CDR3 is made up of 14 amino acids. Germline values: CDR1 DFQATT, CDR2 SNEGSKA (reference sequence). The CDR3 region is CSVLGGTGANVLTF. Written as DNA, the CDR3 is TGCAGTGTCCTTGGGGGTACTGGGGCCAACGTCCTGACTTTC.

V and J are TRBV7-3 and TRBJ2-1; D is undetermined. V was pared by 5 bases and J by 9 bases, with 20 bases between. Germline CDR1 SGHTA, CDR2 FQGTGA. The CDR3 contains 15 residues. The CDR3 spells CASSPTPLYFSEQFF. DNA of the CDR3: TGTGCCAGCAGCCCCACGCCCCTCTACTTCAGTGAGCAGTTCTTC.

The rearrangement joins TRBV4-2 to TRBJ1-1; D is possibly TRBD1 (5 bases). The ends were cut back, 4 bases at V and 1 base at J, with 13 bases in the middle. The CDR3 covers 15 residues. The germline CDR1 and CDR2 sequences are LGHNA and YNFKEQ. The CDR3 reads CASSLHRIGNTEAFF. Written as DNA, the CDR3 is TGTGCCAGCAGCCTCCACAGGATAGGGAACACTGAAGCTTTCTTT.

This clonotype occurred a few times. This chain joins TRBV4-1 and TRBJ2-1; unclear D gene. This CDR3 spans 17 amino acids. The V and J ends lost 4 bases and 0 bases respectively, with 16 bases between them. Germline CDR1 is MGHRA and CDR2 is YSYEKL. In DNA, the CDR3 is TGCGCCAGCAGCCCACGTAAGCCGGAACACTCCTACAATGAGCAGTTCTTC. It is translated as CASSPRKPEHSYNEQFF.